The 22 T cell receptor beta chains below come from one sample, sequenced in a study of shared clonotypes between healthy human individuals. Sequenced by immunoSEQ multiplex PCR; TCRdb stores in-frame clones only, minus some. In the table there are around 2,000,000 clones, roughly 94% of which are singletons. As defined, naive CD8 cells were CD45RO-negative and positively selected for CCR7, with terminally differentiated effector memory CD45RA+ cells excluded. Sample: naive CD8+ T cells sorted from blood. These receptors were collected from a man aged 18 to 30 in good health.

The genes are TRBV19 and TRBJ1-5, with no clear D. The CDR3 length is 13 residues. The V end was cut by 3 bases, the J end by 5 bases, with 8 bases between. In germline, CDR1 is LNHDA, CDR2 SQIVND (reference sequence). In DNA, the CDR3 is TGTGCCAGTAGTATCGCGGCCGATCAGCCCCAGCATTTT. Its translation is CASSIAADQPQHF.

The chain is built from TRBV7-9 and TRBJ1-5; D is perhaps TRBD1 (6 bases). This CDR3 has 16 residues. Germline lookup yields CDR1 SEHNR and CDR2 FQNEAQ (reference sequence). V was cut by 5 bases and J by 6 bases, with 20 bases left in between. Here the CDR3 DNA reads TGTGCCAGCAGCCCGACGTACTTGGGGGCGAGTCAGCCCCAGCATTTT. Its protein product is CASSPTYLGASQPQHF.

The rearrangement uses TRBV18 and TRBJ1-1; TRBD1 is a possible D gene (5 bases). This CDR3 is 14 amino acids long. Trimming left V 4 bases short and J 4 bases short, with 13 bases between. Germline V gene data show CDR1 as KGHSH and CDR2 as LQKENI. CDR3 coding DNA: TGTGCCAGCTCACTTGCCGGGACCGGCACTGAAGCTTTCTTT. As protein: CASSLAGTGTEAFF.

This clone was seen a single time. This chain joins TRBV29-1 and TRBJ2-1; 8 nucleotides agree with TRBD2. Losses at the gene ends were 1 base for V and 0 bases for J; bases not matched to a gene: 2. Germline CDR1 SQVTM, CDR2 ANQGSEA. This CDR3 region has 15 residues. This CDR3 is CSVEVRGDSYNEQFF. For the CDR3, the DNA is TGCAGCGTTGAAGTGCGGGGGGACTCCTACAATGAGCAGTTCTTC.

This rearrangement joins TRBV7-3 to TRBJ1-1; D is ambiguous. The ends were cut back, 5 bases at V and 1 base at J, with 17 bases in the middle. Germline lookup yields CDR1 SGHTA and CDR2 FQGTGA. The CDR3 is 16 residues long. CDR3 nucleotides: TGTGCCAGCAGCCCCGGTCCGACACGGAAGAACACTGAAGCTTTCTTT. As protein: CASSPGPTRKNTEAFF.

This sequence joins TRBV9 and TRBJ2-5; TRBD2 matches 8 bases. Trimming cost V 3 bases and J 5 bases; bases outside gene matches: 6. Germline V gene data show CDR1 as SGDLS and CDR2 as YYNGEE. This CDR3 spans 14 amino acids. In DNA, the CDR3 is TGTGCCAGCAGCGACGGGGGGGCGCCGGAGACCCAGTACTTC. Encoded protein: CASSDGGAPETQYF. The variable domain in full, with the rest retrieved from reference TRBV9 and TRBJ2-5, is DSGVTQTPKHLITATGQRVTLRCSPRSGDLSVYWYQQSLDQGLQFLIQYYNGEERAKGNILERFSAQQFPDLHSELNLSSLELGDSALYFCASSDGGAPETQYFGPGTRLLVL.

Notes on this clone: This specimen includes other DNA sequences encoding the same CDR3. The J gene is TRBJ2-7, the V gene TRBV27, with D possibly TRBD2 on 5 matching bases. Germline V gene lookup returns CDR1 MNHEY and CDR2 SMNVEV (reference sequence). The CDR3 totals 13 residues. Trimming stripped 6 bases from V and 2 bases from J, with 11 bases between. The CDR3 DNA reads as TGTGCCAGCAGCCGGACTGCAACCTACGAGCAGTACTTC. This gives the protein CASSRTATYEQYF.

This sequence joins TRBV5-1 and TRBJ1-2; 9 bases agree with TRBD1. Germline CDR1 is SGHRS and CDR2 is YFSETQ. The V and J ends lost 3 bases and 8 bases, in that order; junction bases with no gene match: 11. The CDR3 has 15 amino acids. The CDR3 spells CASSSWDREPSGYTF. The CDR3, as DNA: TGCGCCAGCAGCTCCTGGGACAGGGAGCCCTCAGGCTACACCTTC.

The chain is built from TRBV27 and TRBJ1-4; 7 bases line up with TRBD1. With 5 bases clipped from V and 4 bases from J, the junction kept 13 bases outside the gene matches. This CDR3 comprises 17 residues. In germline, CDR1 is MNHEY, CDR2 SMNVEV (reference sequence). CDR3 residues: CASSPSGRGPYNEKLFF. Written as DNA, the CDR3 is TGTGCCAGCAGTCCTTCCGGGAGGGGGCCTTATAATGAAAAACTGTTTTTT.

In its sample, this clone was seen once. The V gene is TRBV28, the J gene TRBJ2-5, with D unclear. This CDR3 spans 12 amino acids. The V end was cut by 4 bases, the J end by 5 bases, with 8 bases between. Germline V gives CDR1 MDHEN, CDR2 SYDVKM. As DNA, the CDR3 is TGTGCCAGCAGTTCGTCTCTGGAGACCCAGTACTTC. Translated, it gives CASSSSLETQYF.

J is TRBJ2-1 and V is TRBV10-3; D tentatively fits TRBD1 or TRBD2 (6 bases each). The CDR3 contains 13 residues. V dropped 10 bases and J dropped 5 bases, with 15 bases sitting between them. Germline CDR1 is ENHRY and CDR2 is SYGVKD. The CDR3 DNA follows: TGTGCCAACAAGGAGGGGACAAACAATGAGCAGTTCTTC. It codes for CANKEGTNNEQFF.

This chain connects TRBV28 to TRBJ1-6; 9 bases are shared with TRBD1. CDR1 MDHEN and CDR2 SYDVKM come from the germline V gene. V dropped 3 bases and J dropped 11; count of bases not matched to a gene: 5. The CDR3 has 14 amino acids. The CDR3 nucleotides read TGTGCCAGCAGTTTCACAGGGGGCAATCCACCCCTCCACTTT. Translating it yields CASSFTGGNPPLHF.

The table lists this clone with a count of one. The chain employs TRBV5-5 and TRBJ2-7, with TRBD2 matching over 7 bases. The J segment lost 7 bases and the V segment lost 0 bases, leaving 7 bases of the junction unmatched. This CDR3 is 14 amino acids long. The V gene's germline CDR1 is SGHKS and CDR2 YYEKEE (reference sequence). DNA of the CDR3: TGTGCCAGCAGCTTGGGACTAGCCTTCTATGAGCAGTACTTC. Translation: CASSLGLAFYEQYF.

The chain recombines TRBV5-1 with TRBJ2-3, with unresolved D. The CDR3 loop spans 14 amino acids. V was pared by 2 bases and J by 11 bases, with 18 bases between. Germline values: CDR1 SGHRS, CDR2 YFSETQ. Here the CDR3 DNA reads TGCGCCAGCAGCTTCGTCGCGTCCGGTTCAGGGCAGTATTTT. Its translation is CASSFVASGSGQYF.

The gene calls are TRBV10-3 and TRBJ2-2, with D possibly matching TRBD2 (6 bases). The germline V and J ends were trimmed by 4 bases and 1 base, with 13 bases remaining between them. The CDR3 is 16 residues long. The germline gives CDR1 ENHRY, CDR2 SYGVKD. The CDR3 spells CAISGAGLGNTGELFF. The DNA of the CDR3 is TGTGCCATCAGTGGGGCGGGGCTAGGGAACACCGGGGAGCTGTTTTTT.

This clone came up once. The chain links TRBV30 to TRBJ2-7; the D gene could be TRBD1 or TRBD2 (6 bases each). Trimming shortened V by 0 bases and J by 3 bases, and 12 bases separated the two germline ends. The CDR3 is made up of 14 amino acids. Germline-derived CDR1 and CDR2 are GTSNPN and SVGIG (reference sequence). In DNA, the CDR3 is TGTGCCTGGAGTGTAGGGGGGTTCGGCTACGAGCAGTACTTC. It codes for CAWSVGGFGYEQYF.

The chain has TRBV6-6 and TRBJ2-3; 7 nucleotides agree with TRBD1. The CDR3 runs 13 residues. From germline, CDR1 is MNHNY and CDR2 SVGAGI (reference sequence). After removal of 7 bases from V and 6 bases from J, the junction contained 7 bases not matched to a gene. Written as DNA, the CDR3 is TGTGCCAGCAACCCAGACAGGGTGGATACGCAGTATTTT. Residues: CASNPDRVDTQYF.

The rearrangement joins TRBV7-9 to TRBJ2-5; a weak D match, TRBD2 (5 bases). The V end lost 3 bases, the J end lost 4 bases, and 15 bases lay between the germline ends. From germline, CDR1 is SEHNR and CDR2 FQNEAQ (reference sequence). The CDR3 totals 15 residues. The CDR3 here is CASSFNPRVGETQYF. In DNA, the CDR3 is TGTGCCAGCAGCTTTAACCCGAGGGTTGGAGAGACCCAGTACTTC. Looking up the rest from reference TRBV7-9 and TRBJ2-5 gives the full variable domain: DTGVSQNPRHKITKRGQNVTFRCDPISEHNRLYWYRQTLGQGPEFLTYFQNEAQLEKSRLLSDRFSAERPKGSFSTLEIQRTEQGDSAMYLCASSFNPRVGETQYFGPGTRLLVL.

The chain links TRBV4-3 to TRBJ1-6, with D hard to call. The CDR3 extends over 22 amino acids. CDR1 and CDR2 (germline): LGHNA, YSLEER. V lost 1 base and J 0 bases, leaving 25 bases between the germline ends. CDR3 protein: CASSQVLGSGSGGSSYNSPLHF. The CDR3 DNA reads as TGCGCCAGCAGCCAAGTTTTAGGCTCGGGCTCGGGTGGGAGCTCCTATAATTCACCCCTCCACTTT.

The gene calls are TRBV11-2 and TRBJ2-1; D gene ambiguous. The CDR3 length is 16 residues. V lost 2 bases to trimming and J lost 0 bases, with 11 bases between them. Germline CDR1 and CDR2: SGHAT and FQNNGV. The CDR3 DNA reads as TGTGCCAGCAGCTTAATAAGCTTTAGCTCCTACAATGAGCAGTTCTTC. Amino acids: CASSLISFSSYNEQFF.

The V and J genes are TRBV7-9 and TRBJ1-2, with a tentative D call TRBD1 (6 bases). Trimming cost V 7 bases and J 2 bases, with 11 bases left between them. The CDR3 has 13 amino acids. The germline V gene has CDR1 SEHNR and CDR2 FQNEAQ (reference sequence). The CDR3, as DNA: TGTGCCAGCACCCGGGGGGCCAACTATGGCTACACCTTC. This gives the protein CASTRGANYGYTF.

This clone was recorded only once. The chain employs TRBV10-1 and TRBJ2-7; 10 nucleotides align to TRBD1. J was trimmed by 6 bases and V by 0 bases; bases with no gene match: 5. CDR1 and CDR2 from the germline V gene are WNHNN and SYGVQD (reference sequence). The CDR3 consists of 15 residues. CDR3 residues: CASSESTGTGVEQYF. The CDR3 DNA reads as TGCGCCAGCAGTGAGTCGACCGGGACAGGGGTCGAGCAGTACTTC.